One and the same sample provided the 23 T cell receptor beta chains below, sequenced in a study of OX40 agonist ivuxolimab in advanced cancers. Sequencing was performed with immunoSEQ multiplex PCR; in TCRdb, only in-frame clones are kept and a portion is missing. Of tens of thousands of clones detected, 75% to 90% appear once; the ten largest clones hold about 10%. The source was CD4+ or CD8+ T cells sorted from blood, collected in a trial of the OX40 agonist ivuxolimab. These receptors were obtained from an adult with an advanced solid tumor such as melanoma, head and neck, liver or kidney cancer.

In its sample, this clone was seen a few times. CDR3 region: CASSSGSNTEAFF. The CDR3 DNA reads as TGCGCCAGCAGCTCTGGGAGTAACACTGAAGCTTTCTTT. The chain joins TRBV5-1 to TRBJ1-1; the D is unclear. CDR3 length: 13 residues. Germline CDR1 SGHRS, CDR2 YFSETQ. Trimming left V 3 bases short and J 2 bases short, with 8 bases between.

This clone was counted between two and nine times. This chain links TRBV5-4 with TRBJ1-1; 9 bases match TRBD1. The V gene's germline CDR1 is SGHNT and CDR2 YYREEE (reference sequence). The CDR3 consists of 16 residues. Trimming cost V 3 bases and J 0 bases; bases outside gene matches: 6. The CDR3 coding sequence is TGTGCCAGCAGCTCCCAGACAGGGGGGCTGAACACTGAAGCTTTCTTT. This encodes CASSSQTGGLNTEAFF.

In this sample, this clone turned up a few times. V and J are TRBV29-1 and TRBJ2-2; D call uncertain. Trimming removed 7 bases from V and 7 bases from J, with 10 bases in between. CDR3 length: 11 residues. Germline V lookup: CDR1 SQVTM, CDR2 ANQGSEA. For the CDR3, the DNA is TGCAGCGCCCATCAAGGCGGGGAGCTGTTTTTT. The encoded protein is CSAHQGGELFF.

The rearrangement uses TRBV15 and TRBJ2-2; no definite D call. Trimming stripped 0 bases from V and 0 bases from J, with 5 bases between. CDR3 length: 15 residues. Looked up from germline, CDR1 is LNHNV and CDR2 is YYDKDF (reference sequence). The CDR3, as DNA: TGTGCCACCAGCAGAGATATGTCGAACACCGGGGAGCTGTTTTTT. It specifies CATSRDMSNTGELFF.

Only a few counts were recorded for this clone. The chain links TRBV5-4 to TRBJ1-2, with a possible D match to TRBD1 (6 bases). The CDR3 spans 13 residues. CDR1 is SGHNT, CDR2 YYREEE, per germline (reference sequence). V was cut by 0 bases and J by 6 bases, with 9 bases left in between. CDR3 in amino acids: CASSLAGEDGYTF. As DNA, the CDR3 is TGTGCCAGCAGCTTGGCAGGGGAGGATGGCTACACCTTC.

The rearrangement links TRBV7-2 to TRBJ2-7; 7 positions agree with TRBD1. Germline CDR1 reads SGHTA; CDR2 reads FQGNSA. V was pared by 0 bases and J by 1 base, with 3 bases of the junction left unmatched. The CDR3 runs to 15 residues. Written as DNA, the CDR3 is TGTGCCAGCAGCTTAGCGAGGGACAGTTCCTACGAGCAGTACTTC. Protein: CASSLARDSSYEQYF.

The chain recombines TRBV7-8 with TRBJ1-2, with D possibly TRBD1 on 5 matching bases. The CDR3 covers 15 residues. CDR1 and CDR2 from the germline V gene are SGHVS and FQNEAQ. V was trimmed by 8 bases and J by 2 bases, leaving 18 bases between them. The CDR3 reads CASLSSIGANYGYTF. DNA for the CDR3: TGTGCCAGCCTCTCGTCTATTGGGGCCAACTATGGCTACACCTTC. Together with reference TRBV7-8 and TRBJ1-2, the CDR3 gives the full variable domain: GAGVSQSPRYKVAKRGQDVALRCDPISGHVSLFWYQQALGQGPEFLTYFQNEAQLDKSGLPSDRFFAERPEGSVSTLKIQRTQQEDSAVYLCASLSSIGANYGYTFGSGTRLTVV.

J is TRBJ2-7 and V is TRBV7-9; D perhaps matches TRBD1 (5 bases). V gave up 5 bases and J gave up 1 base, with 12 bases separating them. The germline CDR1 and CDR2 sequences are SEHNR and FQNEAQ (reference sequence). This CDR3 has 14 amino acids. CDR3 in DNA: TGTGCCAGCAGCCTTCCTGCAGGGTCCTACGAGCAGTACTTC. It specifies CASSLPAGSYEQYF.

The chain recombines TRBV18 with TRBJ2-7; 8 bases map to TRBD1. Germline CDR1 is KGHSH and CDR2 is LQKENI. The V and J ends lost 0 bases and 6 bases, in that order; junction bases with no gene match: 7. This CDR3 comprises 15 residues. The CDR3 bases are TGTGCCAGCTCACCACCGGCGACAGGGGAAGGCGAGCAGTACTTC. It is translated as CASSPPATGEGEQYF.

This clone was seen more than once but under ten times. V gene TRBV29-1 combines with J gene TRBJ2-6; no clear D gene. The V gene lost 4 bases and the J gene lost 0 bases, with 7 bases spanning the gap. The CDR3 covers 14 residues. Germline V CDR1 and CDR2: SQVTM, ANQGSEA. CDR3 nucleotide sequence: TGCAGCGTTGCACTGAACTCTGGGGCCAACGTCCTGACTTTC. The encoded protein is CSVALNSGANVLTF.

In this sample, this clone turned up a few times. The V gene is TRBV6-5, the J gene TRBJ2-1, with D perhaps matching TRBD1 (6 bases). Germline values: CDR1 MNHEY, CDR2 SVGAGI. This CDR3 comprises 12 residues. Trimming pared 8 bases from V and 3 bases from J, leaving 8 bases between. DNA of the CDR3: TGTGCCAGCGGGACATACTACAATGAGCAGTTCTTC. Translated, it gives CASGTYYNEQFF.

This chain links TRBV21-1 with TRBJ1-4. TRBV21-1 is shown as a pseudogene. The CDR3 has 15 amino acids. Here the CDR3 reads CASSKGWTIIEKLFF. The CDR3 DNA is TGTGCCAGCAGCAAAGGGTGGACCATAATTGAAAAACTGTTTTTT.

This sequence joins TRBV14 and TRBJ1-1; 7 bases are shared with TRBD1. The CDR3 has 13 residues. Trimming removed 0 bases from V and 6 bases from J; junction bases left unmatched: 1. Germline V gene sequence: CDR1 SGHDN, CDR2 FVKESK. As DNA, the CDR3 is TGTGCCAGCAGCCAAGATCAGGGGGCTGAAGCTTTCTTT. This sequence encodes CASSQDQGAEAFF.

This clone was counted a few times. The chain combines TRBV27 with TRBJ1-2, with D possibly matching TRBD1 (5 bases). There are 13 residues in the CDR3. Germline V gene lookup returns CDR1 MNHEY and CDR2 SMNVEV (reference sequence). V lost 10 bases and J lost 4, with 16 bases in between. The CDR3 here is CATKDGAGYGYTF. CDR3 nucleotide sequence: TGTGCCACCAAGGACGGGGCAGGCTATGGCTACACCTTC.

This sequence joins TRBV4-2 and TRBJ2-5; D is ambiguous. This CDR3 is built from 13 residues. Trimming pared 1 base from V and 5 bases from J, leaving 8 bases between. In germline, CDR1 is LGHNA, CDR2 YNFKEQ. In nucleotides, the CDR3 is TGTGCCAGCAGCCAAGGCGAGTCGGAGACCCAGTACTTC. Residues: CASSQGESETQYF.

This clone was counted between two and nine times. The chain uses TRBV11-2 and TRBJ1-2, with D uncertain. From germline, CDR1 is SGHAT and CDR2 FQNNGV. The CDR3 length is 14 residues. Trimming removed 0 bases at V and 2 bases at J, with 7 bases between. The CDR3 loop is CASSLDGQNYGYTF. The CDR3 DNA is TGTGCCAGCAGCTTAGATGGGCAGAACTATGGCTACACCTTC.

The sample holds one count of this clone. The gene calls are TRBV5-1 and TRBJ1-1; weak D call: TRBD1 (6 bases). The V end was cut by 7 bases, the J end by 6 bases, with 16 bases between. Germline CDR1 reads SGHRS; CDR2 reads YFSETQ. CDR3 size: 13 residues. CDR3 bases: TGCGCCAGCCAGGGGACGACGGACGCTGAAGCTTTCTTT. This translates into CASQGTTDAEAFF.

The sample holds one count of this clone. DNA for the CDR3: TGTGCCAGCAGGGACCAGGGAGCCAAAAACATTCAGTACTTC. It is translated as CASRDQGAKNIQYF. This sequence joins TRBV11-2 and TRBJ2-4; D is perhaps TRBD1 (5 bases). The CDR3 length is 14 residues. Germline CDR1 and CDR2: SGHAT and FQNNGV. Trimming pared 6 bases from V and 0 bases from J, leaving 9 bases between.

The chain has TRBV9 and TRBJ1-5; D possibly corresponds to TRBD1 (5 bases). CDR1 and CDR2 (germline): SGDLS, YYNGEE. V was cut by 2 bases and J by 0 bases, with 9 bases left in between. The CDR3 loop spans 15 amino acids. CDR3 sequence reads: CASSVGTLSNQPQHF. CDR3 coding DNA: TGTGCCAGCAGCGTCGGGACCCTTAGCAATCAGCCCCAGCATTTT.

The sample holds a few counts of this clone. The chain links TRBV7-8 to TRBJ2-5, with unresolved D. Trimming left V 1 base short and J 2 bases short, with 8 bases between. The CDR3 consists of 14 residues. CDR1 SGHVS and CDR2 FQNEAQ come from the germline V gene. The CDR3: CASSLVTIQETQYF. CDR3 coding DNA: TGTGCCAGCAGCTTAGTTACGATTCAAGAGACCCAGTACTTC.

This clone was seen more than once but under ten times. J is TRBJ2-2 and V is TRBV10-2, with TRBD1 matching over 11 bases. Trimming cost V 6 bases and J 6 bases; bases outside gene matches: 3. The CDR3 extends over 14 amino acids. Germline values: CDR1 WSHSY, CDR2 SAAADI. The CDR3 is CASRDRGLAGELFF. In nucleotides, the CDR3 is TGCGCCAGCAGGGACAGGGGGCTAGCCGGGGAGCTGTTTTTT.

This clone was picked up a small number of times. The rearrangement links TRBV7-6 to TRBJ2-2; TRBD2 matches 9 bases. From germline, CDR1 is SGHVS and CDR2 FNYEAQ. Trimming took 5 bases from V and 1 from J; bases not matched to a gene: 11. There are 18 residues in the CDR3. The CDR3 loop is CASSLTYTAGGNTGELFF. DNA for the CDR3: TGTGCCAGCAGCCTCACATATACAGCGGGGGGGAACACCGGGGAGCTGTTTTTT.

This chain joins TRBV29-1 and TRBJ2-7, with D unclear. CDR1 is SQVTM and CDR2 is ANQGSEA in the germline V gene. V lost 4 bases to trimming and J lost 5 bases, with 9 bases between them. The CDR3 has 11 amino acids. The CDR3: CSVGFGNEQYF. CDR3 DNA: TGCAGCGTTGGGTTTGGGAACGAGCAGTACTTC.